This T cell receptor (beta chain) is drawn from a study of cytomegalovirus exposure and HLA in healthy donors. Whereas donors were nominally healthy upon sampling, unrecorded immune exposures were probable. It was with 60 Vbeta and 13 Jbeta primers that the PCR ran. The data were produced by immunoSEQ multiplex PCR, yet TCRdb's version contains in-frame clones alone and is incomplete. The sample has approximately 100,000 clones, about 74% seen once. Germline V gene lookup returns CDR1 SGHTS and CDR2 YDEGEE. The V segment lost 2 bases and the J segment 5 bases; nucleotides outside the gene matches: 11. This CDR3 has 16 residues. For this clone: What it binds is not known.

The study, taken as a whole, reports: The sole available immune exposure information was CMV serostatus. Cytomegalovirus-associated status was assigned to fewer than 200 TCR beta chains.

Sequencing input: PBMCs. The chain joins TRBV5-8 to TRBJ1-2; TRBD1 aligns across 8 bases. The TCR sequence derives from a female donor in good health and CMV-seropositive. The CDR3 loop is CASSFLFRQGLYGYTF. In nucleotides, the CDR3 is TGTGCCAGCAGCTTTTTGTTCAGACAGGGGTTATATGGCTACACCTTC.